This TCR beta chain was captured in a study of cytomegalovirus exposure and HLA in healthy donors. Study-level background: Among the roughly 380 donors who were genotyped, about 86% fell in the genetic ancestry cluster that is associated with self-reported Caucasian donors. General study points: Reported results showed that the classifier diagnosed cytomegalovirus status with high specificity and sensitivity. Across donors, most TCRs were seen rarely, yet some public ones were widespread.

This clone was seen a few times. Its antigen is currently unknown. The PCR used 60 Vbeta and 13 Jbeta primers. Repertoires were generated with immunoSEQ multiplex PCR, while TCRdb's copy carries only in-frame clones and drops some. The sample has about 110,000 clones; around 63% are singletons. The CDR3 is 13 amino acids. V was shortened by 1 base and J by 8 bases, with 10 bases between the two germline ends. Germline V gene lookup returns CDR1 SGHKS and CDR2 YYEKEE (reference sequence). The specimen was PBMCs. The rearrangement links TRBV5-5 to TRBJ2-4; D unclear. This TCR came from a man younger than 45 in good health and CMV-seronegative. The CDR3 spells CASSLQVWDIQYF. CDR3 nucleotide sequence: TGTGCCAGCAGCTTGCAGGTATGGGACATTCAGTACTTC.